One and the same sample provided the 2 T cell receptor beta chains below, sequenced in a study of blood T cells in healthy people across ages (dated by TCRdb to about 2015). Libraries were prepared through 5' RACE. The sequencer was an Illumina HiSeq 2500. A second roughly 6 to 12 cycle PCR used a sample-barcoded 5' primer and a J-beta primer mix. TCRdb reanalyzed the raw reads on its own, using fastp at Q25 for trimming and MiXCR for clone calling, and kept in-frame beta chains. Each entry is one CDR3 protein sequence, shown with its most common DNA and genes. This sample gives some 550,000 distinct CDR3 sequences in total; around 48% of them show up just once. Around 25% of the sample is in the top ten clones. The sequencing sample was made of blood. These receptors all come from a man older than 75 in good health.

This clonotype was found a few times. The genes are TRBV13 and TRBJ1-2, with unresolved D. CDR1 and CDR2 (germline): PRHDT, FYEKMQ (reference sequence). The CDR3 spans 14 residues. Trimming stripped 5 bases from V and 7 bases from J, with 17 bases between. CDR3 in amino acids: CASSPIQAIGGYTF. CDR3 nucleotide sequence: TGTGCCAGCAGCCCCATCCAGGCAATTGGTGGCTACACCTTC.

The chain uses TRBV4-3 and TRBJ2-7; D is undetermined. There are 15 residues in the CDR3. The V end was cut by 0 bases, the J end by 0 bases, with 9 bases between. Germline CDR1 LGHNA, CDR2 YSLEER. CDR3 coding DNA: TGCGCCAGCAGCCAAGAACCGATGAGCTCCTACGAGCAGTACTTC. Translating it yields CASSQEPMSSYEQYF.